A selection of T cell receptor beta chains follows, all from one sample in a study of cytomegalovirus exposure and HLA in healthy donors. Method: immunoSEQ multiplex PCR; TCRdb's copy keeps in-frame clones and lacks some. The sample lists roughly 70,000 clones, around 70% occurring once. Sequencing was performed on PBMCs. These receptors originate from a human donor in good health. CDR3s include the opening cysteine and the closing phenylalanine or tryptophan. A D gene is named only where the DNA matches it firmly. Expanded clones are given a class, and other clones once, few, many or no size at all.

j_call,clone_size,d_call,v_call,cdr3_aa,cdr3_nt
TRBJ2-5,once,TRBD2,TRBV28,CASRATSGSDF,TGTGCCAGCAGAGCAACTAGCGGGAGTGACTTC
TRBJ2-6,NA,TRBD2,TRBV11-2,CASSSSGLFTGANVLTF,TGTGCCAGCAGCTCTTCGGGACTATTCACTGGGGCCAACGTCCTGACTTTC
TRBJ2-5,NA,NA,TRBV4-1,CASSPGVGETQYF,TGCGCCAGCAGTCCAGGGGTTGGAGAGACCCAGTACTTC
TRBJ1-1,NA,NA,TRBV7-3,CASSLTGRDTEAFF,TGTGCCAGCAGCTTAACCGGGAGGGACACTGAAGCTTTCTTT
TRBJ1-5,once,NA,TRBV28,CASSLLESSNQPQHF,TGTGCCAGCAGTTTACTAGAATCTAGCAATCAGCCCCAGCATTTT
TRBJ2-7,NA,NA,TRBV7-9,CASSLGGRGEQYF,TGTGCCAGCAGCTTGGGAGGACGGGGAGAGCAGTACTTC
TRBJ1-5,few,NA,TRBV25-1,CASSKEGTHQPQHF,TGTGCCAGCAGTAAGGAGGGGACCCATCAGCCCCAGCATTTT
TRBJ2-7,NA,TRBD2,TRBV27,CASSPTSGVYEQYF,TGTGCCAGCAGTCCGACTAGCGGGGTATACGAGCAGTACTTC
TRBJ1-1,NA,NA,TRBV19,CASSMPGAMNTEAFF,TGTGCCAGTAGTATGCCAGGGGCGATGAACACTGAAGCTTTCTTT
TRBJ1-4,hyperexpanded,NA,TRBV5-6,CASSLWDTTNEKLFF,TGTGCCAGCAGCCTTTGGGACACGACTAATGAAAAACTGTTTTTT
TRBJ1-1,few,NA,TRBV5-1,CASSLRGGQNTEAFF,TGCGCCAGCAGCTTAAGGGGGGGGCAGAACACTGAAGCTTTCTTT
TRBJ2-1,NA,TRBD2,TRBV9,CASSPQRLAGGPGEQFF,TGTGCCAGCAGCCCCCAAAGACTAGCGGGAGGGCCGGGGGAGCAGTTCTTC
TRBJ2-3,NA,TRBD2,TRBV5-1,CASGASAGGLDTQYF,TGCGCCAGCGGGGCGTCCGCGGGAGGGCTCGATACGCAGTATTTT
TRBJ1-2,NA,NA,TRBV19,CASSISLGGADGYTF,TGTGCCAGTAGTATATCCCTGGGAGGGGCCGATGGCTACACCTTC
TRBJ2-7,NA,NA,TRBV28,CASSFPGSYEQYF,TGTGCCAGCAGTTTCCCGGGGTCCTACGAGCAGTACTTC
TRBJ2-1,NA,NA,TRBV29-1,CSVVASYNEQFF,TGCAGCGTTGTAGCCTCCTACAATGAGCAGTTCTTC
TRBJ2-1,NA,NA,TRBV30,CACRDIMIHEQFF,TGTGCCTGCCGGGACATCATGATCCATGAGCAGTTCTTC